Listed here are 29 T cell receptor beta chains from one sample, sequenced in a study of blood T cell repertoires in COVID-19 (dated by TCRdb to about 2020). The library came from the immunoSEQ multiplex PCR assay. In TCRdb, the immuneACCESS table is reduced to in-frame sequences with V and J assigned. These tables do not hold every clone; where another copy was compared, an unresolved V gene accounts for under half, and the others remain unexplained. The sample table contains more than 200,000 clones; only one count was recorded for roughly 91% of them. The top ten clonotypes cover approximately 4.2% of the sample. Sequencing was carried out using PBMCs or T cells enriched from blood (not recorded which). These receptors were taken from a woman under 40 who had recovered from COVID-19.

About this clone: One end of the junction varies from germline; a read error may be responsible. The chain carries TRBV7-7 and TRBJ2-5; 11 bases line up with TRBD1. The CDR3 consists of 15 residues. The germline gives CDR1 SSHAT, CDR2 FNYEAQ (reference sequence). In nucleotides, the CDR3 is TGTGCTAGCAGTTCCGGGACAGGGGGTCGAGAGACCCAGTACTTC. Translated, it gives CASSSGTGGRETQYF.

J is TRBJ2-1 and V is TRBV4-2; the match to TRBD2 covers 9 bases. Germline trimming cut 1 base from V and 15 bases from J; bases unmatched to any gene: 16. The CDR3 is 16 amino acids. Germline V gene lookup returns CDR1 LGHNA and CDR2 YNFKEQ. The CDR3 nucleotides read TGTGCCAGCAGCCAAGTAGACGGAGTAGCGGGAGTTGATTTGTTCTTC. Translated, it gives CASSQVDGVAGVDLFF.

The rearrangement uses TRBV7-9 and TRBJ1-4, with a weak D call TRBD1 (5 bases). The ends were cut back, 2 bases at V and 8 bases at J, with 9 bases in the middle. Germline CDR1 SEHNR, CDR2 FQNEAQ (reference sequence). The CDR3 extends over 13 amino acids. The CDR3 loop is CASSLSGREKLFF. In DNA, the CDR3 is TGTGCCAGCAGCTTATCAGGGCGGGAAAAACTGTTTTTT.

The chain uses TRBV7-8 and TRBJ2-1; TRBD2 matches 13 bases. V lost 2 bases, J lost 14 bases, and 12 bases stayed unmatched. The germline V gene encodes CDR1 SGHVS and CDR2 FQNEAQ. CDR3 size: 16 residues. CDR3: CASSLTGTSGNPKEFF. For the CDR3, the DNA is TGTGCCAGCAGCTTAACCGGGACTAGCGGGAACCCGAAGGAGTTCTTC.

The chain couples TRBV5-4 to TRBJ1-3; 9 bases are a match to TRBD1. Germline CDR1 SGHNT, CDR2 YYREEE (reference sequence). This CDR3 is built from 15 residues. The ends lost 0 bases at V and 7 bases at J; junction bases unmatched: 5. CDR3 DNA sequence: TGTGCCAGCAGCTTGGAACTCGGACAGGGGAACACCATATATTTT. Protein: CASSLELGQGNTIYF.

The chain combines TRBV7-2 with TRBJ1-6; tentative D call: TRBD1 (6 bases). The CDR3 totals 15 residues. The V and J ends lost 4 bases and 12 bases respectively, with 19 bases between them. CDR1 SGHTA and CDR2 FQGNSA come from the germline V gene. The CDR3 nucleotides are TGTGCCAGCAGCTACAGGGTTGGAGGTGATGTACCCCTCCACTTT. Its protein product is CASSYRVGGDVPLHF.

This clone has only a few counts. This sequence joins TRBV6-6 and TRBJ1-2, with D possibly matching TRBD1 (6 bases). Germline V gene lookup returns CDR1 MNHNY and CDR2 SVGAGI (reference sequence). The CDR3 totals 14 residues. Trimming removed 6 bases from V and 5 bases from J, with 16 bases in between. The DNA for the CDR3 is TGTGCCAGCAGCAGGGACACTTCCTCTTATGGCTACACCTTC. Amino acid sequence: CASSRDTSSYGYTF.

The chain has TRBV3-1 (or the pseudogene TRBV3-2) and TRBJ1-1, with D tentatively TRBD1 (6 bases). Trimming shortened V by 1 base and J by 5 bases, and 26 bases separated the two germline ends. The germline V gene has CDR1 LGHDT and CDR2 YNNKEL (reference sequence). CDR3 size: 19 residues. CDR3 loop: CASSQARSRGSIGGTEAFF. The DNA of the CDR3 is TGTGCCAGCAGCCAAGCAAGGTCCAGGGGCTCAATAGGGGGAACTGAAGCTTTCTTT.

CDR3 sequence: CAWSGGRTGAFF. The CDR3 DNA sequence: TGTGCCTGGAGTGGGGGGAGGACAGGAGCTTTCTTT. The gene calls are TRBV30 and TRBJ1-1; 7 bases fit TRBD1. The junction had 6 bases not matched to a gene; V was cut back by 1 base and J by 10 bases. CDR1 and CDR2 (germline): GTSNPN, SVGIG (reference sequence). CDR3 length: 12 amino acids.

The chain uses TRBV28 and TRBJ1-1, with D unclear. V lost 3 bases, J lost 1 base, and 6 bases lay in between. The CDR3 length is 13 residues. Germline assignment: CDR1 MDHEN and CDR2 SYDVKM. CDR3 sequence reads: CASSFNRNTEAFF. In nucleotides, the CDR3 is TGTGCCAGCAGTTTCAACAGGAACACTGAAGCTTTCTTT.

This rearrangement joins TRBV9 to TRBJ2-1; D not resolved. This CDR3 contains 15 residues. Deletions cut 1 base from V and 0 bases from J, with 8 bases between. Germline CDR1 is SGDLS and CDR2 is YYNGEE. In DNA form, the CDR3 reads TGTGCCAGCAGCGTAACAGAAAGCTCCTACAATGAGCAGTTCTTC. Translation gives CASSVTESSYNEQFF.

The chain recombines TRBV11-2 with TRBJ1-3, with D possibly matching TRBD1 (5 bases). Germline assignment: CDR1 SGHAT and CDR2 FQNNGV. This CDR3 spans 16 amino acids. V lost 1 base to trimming and J lost 0 bases, with 10 bases between them. The CDR3 coding sequence is TGTGCCAGCAGCTTAGGGCGGACACTCTCTGGAAACACCATATATTTT. Its protein product is CASSLGRTLSGNTIYF. The full variable domain, in which reference TRBV11-2 and TRBJ1-3 provide the parts outside the CDR3, is EAGVAQSPRYKIIEKRQSVAFWCNPISGHATLYWYQQILGQGPKLLIQFQNNGVVDDSQLPKDRFSAERLKGVDSTLKIQPAKLEDSAVYLCASSLGRTLSGNTIYFGEGSWLTVV.

Notes on this clone: In the same sample, other DNA sequences code for this CDR3. This sequence joins TRBV7-2 and TRBJ1-1; TRBD1 might be the D (5 bases). This CDR3 comprises 14 residues. CDR1 is SGHTA, CDR2 FQGNSA, per germline. The V gene lost 0 bases and the J gene lost 5 bases, with 10 bases spanning the gap. The CDR3 DNA reads TGTGCCAGCAGCTTAGCGCAGGGAGGAACTGAAGCTTTCTTT. Translating it yields CASSLAQGGTEAFF.

This chain links TRBV6-5 with TRBJ2-6, with 7 bases matching TRBD1. Unmatched junction bases numbered 6, after V lost 8 bases and J lost 2 bases. The CDR3 sequence is 15 residues long. Germline lookup yields CDR1 MNHEY and CDR2 SVGAGI. CDR3 nucleotide sequence: TGTGCCAGCTCTTTACAGGGGACTGGGGCCAACGTCCTGACTTTC. Encoded protein: CASSLQGTGANVLTF.

The chain carries TRBV28 and TRBJ1-1; 8 bases line up with TRBD1. CDR1 is MDHEN and CDR2 is SYDVKM in the germline V gene. Trimming took 6 bases from V and 4 from J; bases not matched to a gene: 16. CDR3 length: 17 residues. CDR3 loop: CASRPPFGTGLSTEAFF. In DNA, the CDR3 is TGTGCCAGCAGACCCCCCTTCGGGACAGGTTTAAGCACTGAAGCTTTCTTT. Filled out from reference TRBV28 and TRBJ1-1, the complete variable domain reads DVKVTQSSRYLVKRTGEKVFLECVQDMDHENMFWYRQDPGLGLRLIYFSYDVKMKEKGDIPEGYSVSREKKERFSLILESASTNQTSMYLCASRPPFGTGLSTEAFFGQGTRLTVV.

J is TRBJ1-2 and V is TRBV11-3; 7 bases fit TRBD1. Germline-derived CDR1 and CDR2 are SGHNT and YENEEA. The CDR3 is 18 residues long. V lost 0 bases and J lost 0; bases outside the gene matches: 10. The CDR3 is CASSLEGPGQRANYGYTF. The DNA of the CDR3 is TGTGCCAGCAGCTTAGAAGGTCCGGGACAGCGAGCTAACTATGGCTACACCTTC. The complete variable domain, with remaining parts taken from reference TRBV11-3 and TRBJ1-2, reads EAGVVQSPRYKIIEKKQPVAFWCNPISGHNTLYWYLQNLGQGPELLIRYENEEAVDDSQLPKDRFSAERLKGVDSTLKIQPAELGDSAVYLCASSLEGPGQRANYGYTFGSGTRLTVV.

This chain links TRBV7-2 with TRBJ1-2, with D possibly being TRBD1 (5 bases). The germline gives CDR1 SGHTA, CDR2 FQGNSA. The CDR3 has 18 residues. The germline V and J ends were trimmed by 5 bases and 9 bases, with 31 bases remaining between them. The CDR3 sequence: CASSLFGHTSPAPLSYTF. CDR3 nucleotides: TGTGCCAGCAGCCTTTTCGGACATACCTCCCCAGCTCCATTGAGCTACACCTTC.

This chain connects TRBV21-1 to TRBJ1-1; the D call TRBD1 from the table was never checked on the DNA. TRBV21-1 is a known pseudogene. The CDR3 extends over 17 amino acids. CDR3 DNA: TGTGCCAGCAGCGAACGGGCCGAGACAGGGAGCAACACTGAAGCTTTCTTT. Its protein product is CASSERAETGSNTEAFF.

The chain uses TRBV5-4 and TRBJ2-2, with D perhaps matching TRBD1 (5 bases). V was cut by 4 bases and J by 5 bases, with 18 bases left in between. The CDR3 sequence is 16 residues long. Germline CDR1 reads SGHNT; CDR2 reads YYREEE (reference sequence). CDR3 in DNA: TGTGCCAGCAGCCCCTGGGGCGTACTTGAAACCGGGGAGCTGTTTTTT. Protein product: CASSPWGVLETGELFF.

V is TRBV7-3 and J is TRBJ2-1; 7 nucleotides agree with TRBD1. V lost 2 bases, J lost 5 bases, and 3 bases stayed unmatched. Germline V gene lookup returns CDR1 SGHTA and CDR2 FQGTGA. This CDR3 has 14 amino acids. In nucleotides, the CDR3 is TGTGCCAGCAGCTTAGACAGGGAGAACAATGAGCAGTTCTTC. This codes for CASSLDRENNEQFF.

This chain uses TRBV4-3 with TRBJ2-2, with D possibly being TRBD2 (5 bases). Trimming pared 0 bases from V and 4 bases from J, leaving 15 bases between. Germline V lookup: CDR1 LGHNA, CDR2 YSLEER. This CDR3 contains 17 residues. CDR3 sequence: CASSQDFPSSITGELFF. The CDR3 region has the DNA TGCGCCAGCAGCCAAGATTTTCCTAGCTCGATCACCGGGGAGCTGTTTTTT.

This clone was picked up one time. The V call is TRBV29-1, the J call TRBJ1-1, with D possibly TRBD1 on 5 matching bases. This CDR3 is built from 13 residues. V lost 0 bases and J lost 3, with 8 bases in between. Germline CDR1 SQVTM, CDR2 ANQGSEA. The CDR3: CSVEEGGYTEAFF. The CDR3 DNA reads as TGCAGCGTTGAAGAGGGGGGGTACACTGAAGCTTTCTTT.

This clone was observed a single time. The rearrangement joins TRBV7-2 to TRBJ2-3, with 13 bases fitting TRBD2. Losses at the gene ends were 1 base for V and 3 bases for J; bases not matched to a gene: 1. Germline CDR1 and CDR2: SGHTA and FQGNSA. CDR3 length equals 16 residues. The chain's CDR3 is CASSLGTSGRTDTQYF. DNA for the CDR3: TGTGCCAGCAGCTTAGGGACTAGCGGGAGAACAGATACGCAGTATTTT. The variable domain in full, with the rest retrieved from reference TRBV7-2 and TRBJ2-3, is GAGVSQSPSNKVTEKGKDVELRCDPISGHTALYWYRQSLGQGLEFLIYFQGNSAPDKSGLPSDRFSAERTGGSVSTLTIQRTQQEDSAVYLCASSLGTSGRTDTQYFGPGTRLTVL.

The rearrangement links TRBV19 to TRBJ2-1, with 11 nucleotides matching TRBD2. Trimming cost V 5 bases and J 3 bases; bases outside gene matches: 3. The CDR3 spans 15 residues. Germline CDR1 and CDR2: LNHDA and SQIVND (reference sequence). The CDR3 DNA follows: TGTGCCAGTAGTTTAGCGGGAGGGGGCTACAATGAGCAGTTCTTC. As protein: CASSLAGGGYNEQFF.

This clone was recorded only once. The gene calls are TRBV5-6 and TRBJ1-5, with D possibly matching TRBD1 (5 bases). Trimming stripped 0 bases from V and 9 bases from J, with 13 bases between. The CDR3 loop spans 14 amino acids. CDR1 is SGHDT and CDR2 is YYEEEE in the germline V gene. The CDR3 spells CASSLGGGFLPQHF. In DNA form, the CDR3 reads TGTGCCAGCAGCTTGGGCGGGGGATTCTTGCCCCAGCATTTT.

The sample holds one count of this clone. V and J are TRBV29-1 and TRBJ2-7, with 10 bases identical to TRBD1. V trimming: 6 bases; J trimming: 2 bases; junction bases outside the gene matches: 10. Per germline, CDR1 SQVTM and CDR2 ANQGSEA. This CDR3 is built from 15 residues. The CDR3 loop is CSVSHRDRGPYEQYF. The CDR3 bases are TGCAGCGTCTCACACCGGGACAGGGGCCCCTACGAGCAGTACTTC.

J is TRBJ1-3 and V is TRBV15, with a tentative D call TRBD1 (6 bases). CDR1 is LNHNV and CDR2 is YYDKDF in the germline V gene (reference sequence). The CDR3 sequence is 13 residues long. V dropped 4 bases and J dropped 5 bases, with 9 bases sitting between them. CDR3 protein: CATSKQGRNTIYF. The CDR3 region has the DNA TGTGCCACCAGCAAACAGGGACGAAACACCATATATTTT.

Only a few counts were recorded for this clone. The rearrangement joins TRBV7-8 to TRBJ1-6; D unresolved. CDR3 length equals 15 residues. Looked up from germline, CDR1 is SGHVS and CDR2 is FQNEAQ. Trimming cost V 6 bases and J 1 base, with 10 bases left between them. The CDR3 here is CASRPGESYNSPLHF. Written as DNA, the CDR3 is TGTGCCAGCAGGCCCGGGGAGTCCTATAATTCACCCCTCCACTTT.

This clone has just a few counts. The genes are TRBV6-5 and TRBJ1-5; TRBD1 matches 12 bases. This CDR3 is 16 amino acids long. Germline CDR1 MNHEY, CDR2 SVGAGI. V lost 2 bases and J lost 2; bases outside the gene matches: 1. The CDR3 region has the DNA TGTGCCAGCAGTTACGGGACAGGGGGCGGCAATCAGCCCCAGCATTTT. This translates into CASSYGTGGGNQPQHF.